This TCR beta chain was identified during a study of a mutant IDH1 vaccine in newly diagnosed glioma. At the level of the study: A roughly 62% male, 37.5% female split and a mean age of 40.4 years characterized treated patients.

V was shortened by 6 bases and J by 3 bases, with 15 bases between the two germline ends. The germline CDR1 and CDR2 sequences are SNHLY and FYNNEI. This CDR3 spans 15 amino acids. Study-wide points: Vaccination induced immune responses in around 94% of patients. Shifts in the top peripheral T cell clonotypes seemed unrelated to pseudoprogression.

The repertoire was sequenced with immunoSEQ multiplex PCR; TCRdb's copy has only in-frame clones and lacks some. The sample gives about 88,000 clones, approximately 80% of which show up once; about 5.3% is in the top ten. The time point here: baseline, week 1 (first vaccination visit). Treatment described: pre-vaccination baseline after standard-of-care therapy. On this clone: Antigen specificity is unknown.

The TCR comes from a man aged 40-49 years with glioma. Some clones in this sample may be carry-over from other donors' samples. The sequencing used PBMCs, collected from a glioma patient treated with radiotherapy, temozolomide or both. The chain is built from TRBV2 and TRBJ1-5, with D hard to call. As DNA, the CDR3 is TGTGCCAGCAGCGAGGGCGGGAGTTCCAATCAGCCCCAGCATTTT. It specifies CASSEGGSSNQPQHF.